This T cell receptor (beta chain) was identified during a study of tumor-infiltrating lymphocytes in localized non-small cell lung cancer. Study-level information: Resected tumor was paired with non-adjacent uninvolved lung from the same patient.

This clone appeared a single time. What it recognizes is unknown. The study, taken as a whole, reports: TCR sequencing covered a subset of patients with enough tissue. Tumors had more T cell infiltration than uninvolved lung, per TCRbeta sequencing and CD3 counts. No T-cell fraction difference was seen between IM1 and IM2 tumors.

The germline CDR1 and CDR2 sequences are SGHDT and YYEEEE. Trimming pared 0 bases from V and 0 bases from J, leaving 13 bases between. The CDR3 has 16 residues. The protocol was immunoSEQ multiplex PCR, while the TCRdb copy is restricted to in-frame clones and leaves out a portion. The sample records 16,000 or so clones, approximately 80% being singletons. This rearrangement joins TRBV5-6 to TRBJ2-7; possibly TRBD1 for D (5 bases). The specimen sequenced was lung tumor tissue. The TCR was taken from a human donor with non-small cell lung cancer. CDR3 DNA: TGTGCCAGCAGCTTGGGTTTCGACAGCGACTCCTACGAGCAGTACTTC. This translates into CASSLGFDSDSYEQYF.